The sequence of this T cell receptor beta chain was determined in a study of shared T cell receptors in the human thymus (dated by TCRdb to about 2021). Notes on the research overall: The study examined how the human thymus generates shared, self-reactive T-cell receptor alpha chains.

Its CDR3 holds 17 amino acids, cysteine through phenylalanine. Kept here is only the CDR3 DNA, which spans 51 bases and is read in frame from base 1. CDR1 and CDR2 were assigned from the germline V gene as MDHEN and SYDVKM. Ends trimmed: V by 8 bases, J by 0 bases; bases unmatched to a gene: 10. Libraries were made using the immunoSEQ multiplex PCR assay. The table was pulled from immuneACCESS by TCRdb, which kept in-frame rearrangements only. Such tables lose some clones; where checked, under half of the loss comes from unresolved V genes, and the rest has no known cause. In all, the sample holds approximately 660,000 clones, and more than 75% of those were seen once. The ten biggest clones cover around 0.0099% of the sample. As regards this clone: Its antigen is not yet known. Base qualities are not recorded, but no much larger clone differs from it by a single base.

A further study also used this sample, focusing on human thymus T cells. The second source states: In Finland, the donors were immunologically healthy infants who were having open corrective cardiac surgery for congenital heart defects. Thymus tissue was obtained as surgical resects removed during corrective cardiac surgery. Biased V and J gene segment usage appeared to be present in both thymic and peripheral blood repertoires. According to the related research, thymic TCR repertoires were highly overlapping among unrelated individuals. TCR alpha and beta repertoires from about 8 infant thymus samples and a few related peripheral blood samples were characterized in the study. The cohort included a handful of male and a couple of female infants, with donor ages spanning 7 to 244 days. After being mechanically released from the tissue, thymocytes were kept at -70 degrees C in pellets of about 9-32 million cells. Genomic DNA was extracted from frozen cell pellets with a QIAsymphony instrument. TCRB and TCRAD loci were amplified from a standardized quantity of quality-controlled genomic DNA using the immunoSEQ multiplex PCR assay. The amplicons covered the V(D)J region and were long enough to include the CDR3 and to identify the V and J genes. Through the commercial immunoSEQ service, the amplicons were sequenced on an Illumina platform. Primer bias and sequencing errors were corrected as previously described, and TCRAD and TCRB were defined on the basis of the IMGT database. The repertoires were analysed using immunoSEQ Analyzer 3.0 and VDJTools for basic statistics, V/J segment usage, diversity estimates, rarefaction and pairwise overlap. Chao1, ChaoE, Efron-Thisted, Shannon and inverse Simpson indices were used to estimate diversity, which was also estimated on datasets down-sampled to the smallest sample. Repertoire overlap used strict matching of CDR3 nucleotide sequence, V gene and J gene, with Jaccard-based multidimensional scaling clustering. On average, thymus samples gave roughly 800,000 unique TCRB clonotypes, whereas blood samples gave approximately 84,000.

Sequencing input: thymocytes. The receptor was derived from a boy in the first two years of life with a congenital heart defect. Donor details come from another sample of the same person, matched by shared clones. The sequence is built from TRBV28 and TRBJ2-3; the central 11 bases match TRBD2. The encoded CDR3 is CASDHPGLAESTDTQYF. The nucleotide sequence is TGTGCCAGCGACCACCCGGGACTAGCGGAAAGCACAGATACGCAGTATTTT.